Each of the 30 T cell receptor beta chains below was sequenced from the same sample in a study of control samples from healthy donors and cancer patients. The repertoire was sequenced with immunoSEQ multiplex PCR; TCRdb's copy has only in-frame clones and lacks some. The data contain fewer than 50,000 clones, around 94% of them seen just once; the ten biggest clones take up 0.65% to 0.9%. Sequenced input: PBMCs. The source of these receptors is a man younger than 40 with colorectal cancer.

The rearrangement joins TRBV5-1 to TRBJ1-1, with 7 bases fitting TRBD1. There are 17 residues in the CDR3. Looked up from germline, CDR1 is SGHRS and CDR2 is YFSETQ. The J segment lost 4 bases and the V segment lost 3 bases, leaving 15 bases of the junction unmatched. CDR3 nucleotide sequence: TGCGCCAGCAGCTCCGGACAGGCTCGTTTATCGTCCACTGAAGCTTTCTTT. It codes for CASSSGQARLSSTEAFF.

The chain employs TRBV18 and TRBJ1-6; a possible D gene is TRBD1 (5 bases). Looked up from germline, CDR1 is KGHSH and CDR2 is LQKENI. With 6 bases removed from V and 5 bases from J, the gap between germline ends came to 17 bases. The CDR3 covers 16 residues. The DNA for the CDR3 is TGTGCCAGCTCGACGCAGGGTCCCCCTAATAATTCACCCCTCCACTTT. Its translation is CASSTQGPPNNSPLHF.

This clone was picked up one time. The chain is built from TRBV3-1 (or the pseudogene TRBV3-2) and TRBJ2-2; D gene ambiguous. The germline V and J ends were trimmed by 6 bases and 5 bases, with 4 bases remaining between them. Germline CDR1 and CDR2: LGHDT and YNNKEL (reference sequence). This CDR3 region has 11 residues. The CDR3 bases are TGTGCCAGCAGTTTGACCGGGGAGCTGTTTTTT. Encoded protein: CASSLTGELFF.

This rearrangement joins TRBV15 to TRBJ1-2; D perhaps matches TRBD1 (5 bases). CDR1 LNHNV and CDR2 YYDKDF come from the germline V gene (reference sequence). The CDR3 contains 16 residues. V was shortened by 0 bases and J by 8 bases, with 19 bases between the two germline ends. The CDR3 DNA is TGTGCCACCAGCAGAGAGGGGGATGCCTCTCTGGAAGGCTACACCTTC. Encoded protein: CATSREGDASLEGYTF. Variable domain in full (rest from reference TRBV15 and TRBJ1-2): DAMVIQNPRYQVTQFGKPVTLSCSQTLNHNVMYWYQQKSSQAPKLLFHYYDKDFNNEADTPDNFQSRRPNTSFCFLDIRSPGLGDTAMYLCATSREGDASLEGYTFGSGTRLTVV.

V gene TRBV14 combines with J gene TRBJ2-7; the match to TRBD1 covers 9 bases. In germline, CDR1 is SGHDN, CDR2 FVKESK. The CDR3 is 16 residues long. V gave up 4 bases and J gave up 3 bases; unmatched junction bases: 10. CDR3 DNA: TGTGCCAGCAGCCCCAGAATCGGGACAGGGTACTACGAGCAGTACTTC. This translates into CASSPRIGTGYYEQYF.

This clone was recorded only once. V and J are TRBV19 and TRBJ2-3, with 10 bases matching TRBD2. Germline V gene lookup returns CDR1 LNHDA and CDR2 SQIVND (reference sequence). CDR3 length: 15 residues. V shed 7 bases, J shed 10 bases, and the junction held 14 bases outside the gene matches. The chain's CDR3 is CASTSQVGLALAQYF. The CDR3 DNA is TGTGCCAGTACCTCCCAGGTGGGACTAGCGCTGGCGCAGTATTTT. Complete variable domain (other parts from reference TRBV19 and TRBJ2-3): DGGITQSPKYLFRKEGQNVTLSCEQNLNHDAMYWYRQDPGQGLRLIYYSQIVNDFQKGDIAEGYSVSREKKESFPLTVTSAQKNPTAFYLCASTSQVGLALAQYFGPGTRLTVL.

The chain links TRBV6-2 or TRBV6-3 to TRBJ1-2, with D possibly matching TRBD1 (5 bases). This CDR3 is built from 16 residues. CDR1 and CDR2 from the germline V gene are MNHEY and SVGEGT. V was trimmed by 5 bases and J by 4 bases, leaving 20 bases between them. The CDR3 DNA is TGTGCCAGCAGTCCCCCTTTGGGGGGGTCGGTCTATGGCTACACCTTC. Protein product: CASSPPLGGSVYGYTF.

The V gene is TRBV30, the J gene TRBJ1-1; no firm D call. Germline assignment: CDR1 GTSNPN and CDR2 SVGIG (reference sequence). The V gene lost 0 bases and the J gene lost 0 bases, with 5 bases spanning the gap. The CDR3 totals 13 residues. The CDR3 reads CAWSVGMNTEAFF. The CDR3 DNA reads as TGTGCCTGGAGTGTGGGAATGAACACTGAAGCTTTCTTT.

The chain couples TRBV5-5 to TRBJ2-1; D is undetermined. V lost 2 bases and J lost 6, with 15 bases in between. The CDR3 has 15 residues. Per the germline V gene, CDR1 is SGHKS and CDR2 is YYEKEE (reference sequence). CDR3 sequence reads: CASSLRLLGSNEQFF. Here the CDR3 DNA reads TGTGCCAGCAGCTTAAGGCTTTTAGGCAGCAATGAGCAGTTCTTC.

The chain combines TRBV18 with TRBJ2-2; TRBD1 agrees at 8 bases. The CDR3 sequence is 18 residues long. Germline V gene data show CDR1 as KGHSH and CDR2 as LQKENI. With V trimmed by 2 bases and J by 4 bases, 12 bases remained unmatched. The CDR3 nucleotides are TGTGCCAGCTCACCATGGGACAGGACGGTATTAACCACCGGGGAGCTGTTTTTT. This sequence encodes CASSPWDRTVLTTGELFF.

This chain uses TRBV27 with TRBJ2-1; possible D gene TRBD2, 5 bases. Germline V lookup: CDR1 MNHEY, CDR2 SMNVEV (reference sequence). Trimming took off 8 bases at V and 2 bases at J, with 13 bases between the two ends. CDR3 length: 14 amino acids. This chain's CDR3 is CASLGGSPYNEQFF. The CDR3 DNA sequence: TGTGCCAGCCTTGGAGGAAGTCCCTACAATGAGCAGTTCTTC.

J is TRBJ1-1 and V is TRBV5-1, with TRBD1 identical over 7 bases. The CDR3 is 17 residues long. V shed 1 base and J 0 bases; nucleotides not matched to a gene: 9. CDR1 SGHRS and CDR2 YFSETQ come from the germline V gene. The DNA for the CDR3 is TGCGCCAGCAGCTTGCGCCCCCAGGGGGGCCTGAACACTGAAGCTTTCTTT. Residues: CASSLRPQGGLNTEAFF.

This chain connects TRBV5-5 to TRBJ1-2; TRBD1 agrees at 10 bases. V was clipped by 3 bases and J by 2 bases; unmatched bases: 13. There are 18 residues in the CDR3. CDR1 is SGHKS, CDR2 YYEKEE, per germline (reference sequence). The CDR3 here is CASSSPGVPGQGNYGYTF. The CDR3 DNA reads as TGTGCCAGCAGCTCGCCAGGGGTACCGGGACAGGGGAACTATGGCTACACCTTC.

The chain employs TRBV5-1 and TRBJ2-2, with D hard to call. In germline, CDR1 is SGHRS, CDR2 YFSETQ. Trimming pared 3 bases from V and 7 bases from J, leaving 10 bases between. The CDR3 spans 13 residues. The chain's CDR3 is CASSWVGLGELFF. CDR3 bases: TGCGCCAGCAGCTGGGTCGGCCTCGGGGAGCTGTTTTTT. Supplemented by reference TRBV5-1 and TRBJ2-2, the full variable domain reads KAGVTQTPRYLIKTRGQQVTLSCSPISGHRSVSWYQQTPGQGLQFLFEYFSETQRNKGNFPGRFSGRQFSNSRSEMNVSTLELGDSALYLCASSWVGLGELFFGEGSRLTVL.

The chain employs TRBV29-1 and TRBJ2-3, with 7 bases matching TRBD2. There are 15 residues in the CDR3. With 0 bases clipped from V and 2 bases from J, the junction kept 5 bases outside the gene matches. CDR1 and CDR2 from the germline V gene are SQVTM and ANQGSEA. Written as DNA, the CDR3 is TGCAGCGTTGAAGATGGCGGGGGATACACAGATACGCAGTATTTT. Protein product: CSVEDGGGYTDTQYF.

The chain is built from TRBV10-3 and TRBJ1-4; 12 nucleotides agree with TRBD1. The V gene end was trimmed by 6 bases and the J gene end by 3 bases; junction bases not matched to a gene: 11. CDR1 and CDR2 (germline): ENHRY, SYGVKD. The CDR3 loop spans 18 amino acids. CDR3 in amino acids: CAISPGQGAGNSNEKLFF. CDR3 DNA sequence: TGTGCCATCAGCCCGGGACAGGGGGCCGGAAACTCTAATGAAAAACTGTTTTTT.

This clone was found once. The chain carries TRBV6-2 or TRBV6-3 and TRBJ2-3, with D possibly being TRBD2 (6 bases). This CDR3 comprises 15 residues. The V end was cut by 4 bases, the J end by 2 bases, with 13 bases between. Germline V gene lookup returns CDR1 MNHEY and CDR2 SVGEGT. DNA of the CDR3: TGTGCCAGCAGTTCGTGGGGGGACCCCACAGATACGCAGTATTTT. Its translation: CASSSWGDPTDTQYF.

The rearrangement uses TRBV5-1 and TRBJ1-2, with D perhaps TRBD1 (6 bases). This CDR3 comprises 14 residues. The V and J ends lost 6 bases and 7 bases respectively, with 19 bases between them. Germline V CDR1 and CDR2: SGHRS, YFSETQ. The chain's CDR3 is CASTSRDTLSGYTF. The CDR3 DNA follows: TGCGCCAGCACCTCCCGGGACACCCTTTCTGGCTACACCTTC.

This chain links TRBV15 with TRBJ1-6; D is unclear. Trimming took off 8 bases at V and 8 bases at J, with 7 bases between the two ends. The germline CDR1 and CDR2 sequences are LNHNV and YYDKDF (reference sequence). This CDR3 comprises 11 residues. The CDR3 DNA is TGTGCCACCGGACTAGATTCACCCCTCCACTTT. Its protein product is CATGLDSPLHF.

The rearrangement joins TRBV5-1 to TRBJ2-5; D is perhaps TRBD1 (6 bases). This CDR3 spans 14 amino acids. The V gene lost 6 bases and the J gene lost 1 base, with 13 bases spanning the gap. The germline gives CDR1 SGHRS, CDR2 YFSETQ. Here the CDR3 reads CASTRDTTQETQYF. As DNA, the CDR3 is TGCGCCAGCACCAGGGACACCACCCAAGAGACCCAGTACTTC.

Written as DNA, the CDR3 is TGTGCCAGCAGCTTAGATAAGGGCCCCGGGGAGCTGTTTTTT. As protein: CASSLDKGPGELFF. V is TRBV7-2 and J is TRBJ2-2; D remains unclear. Germline CDR1 is SGHTA and CDR2 is FQGNSA. Trimming took 1 base from V and 6 from J, leaving 9 bases between them. The CDR3 runs to 14 residues.

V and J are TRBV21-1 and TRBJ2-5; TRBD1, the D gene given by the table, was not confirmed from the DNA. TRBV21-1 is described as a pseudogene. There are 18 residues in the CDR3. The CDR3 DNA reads TGTGCCAGCGAACCGGGACAGGGGGCCCTTCTCCAAAAAGAGACCCAGTACTTC. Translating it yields CASEPGQGALLQKETQYF.

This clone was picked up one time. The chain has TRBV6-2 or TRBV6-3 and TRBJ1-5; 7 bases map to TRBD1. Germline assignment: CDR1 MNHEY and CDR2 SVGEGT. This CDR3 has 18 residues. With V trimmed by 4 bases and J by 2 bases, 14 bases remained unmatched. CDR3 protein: CASSSPDRRSWGNQPQHF. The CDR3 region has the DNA TGTGCCAGCAGTTCCCCGGACAGGCGGAGTTGGGGCAATCAGCCCCAGCATTTT.

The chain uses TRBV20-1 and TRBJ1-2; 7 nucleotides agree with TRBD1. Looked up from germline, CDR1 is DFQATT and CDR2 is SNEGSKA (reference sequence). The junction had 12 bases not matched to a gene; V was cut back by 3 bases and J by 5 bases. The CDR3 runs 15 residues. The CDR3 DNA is TGCAGTGCTAGTCCCTGGAAGGGGGCAGGGTATGGCTACACCTTC. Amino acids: CSASPWKGAGYGYTF.

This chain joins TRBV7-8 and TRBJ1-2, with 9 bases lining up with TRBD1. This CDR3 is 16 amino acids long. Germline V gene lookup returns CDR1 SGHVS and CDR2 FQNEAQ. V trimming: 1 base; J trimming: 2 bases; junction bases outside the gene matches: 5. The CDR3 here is CASSLGPQGANYGYTF. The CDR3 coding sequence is TGTGCCAGCAGCTTAGGACCACAGGGGGCAAACTATGGCTACACCTTC.

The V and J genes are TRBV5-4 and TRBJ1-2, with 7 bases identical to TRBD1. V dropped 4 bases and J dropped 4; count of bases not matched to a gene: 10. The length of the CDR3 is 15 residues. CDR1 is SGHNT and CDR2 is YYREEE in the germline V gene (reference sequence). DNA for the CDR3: TGTGCCAGCAGCCAGGGGGTCCCACACCCCTATGGCTACACCTTC. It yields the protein CASSQGVPHPYGYTF.

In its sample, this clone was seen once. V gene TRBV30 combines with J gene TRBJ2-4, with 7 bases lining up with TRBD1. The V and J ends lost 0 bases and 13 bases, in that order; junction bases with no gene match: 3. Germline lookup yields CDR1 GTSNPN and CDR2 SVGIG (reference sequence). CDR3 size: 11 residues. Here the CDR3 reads CAWSVGTVQYF. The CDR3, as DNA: TGTGCCTGGAGTGTAGGGACAGTACAGTACTTC.

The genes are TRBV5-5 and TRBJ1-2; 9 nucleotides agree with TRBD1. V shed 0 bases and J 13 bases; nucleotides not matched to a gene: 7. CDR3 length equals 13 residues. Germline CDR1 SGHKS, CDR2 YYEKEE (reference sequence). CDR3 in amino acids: CASSLVGDRVSTF. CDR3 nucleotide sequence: TGTGCCAGCAGCTTGGTAGGGGACAGGGTATCCACCTTC.

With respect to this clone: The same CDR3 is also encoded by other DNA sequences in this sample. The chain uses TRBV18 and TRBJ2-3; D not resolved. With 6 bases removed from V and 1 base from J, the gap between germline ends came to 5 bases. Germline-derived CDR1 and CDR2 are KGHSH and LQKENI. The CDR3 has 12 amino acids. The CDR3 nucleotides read TGTGCCAGCTCCCGAGGCACAGATACGCAGTATTTT. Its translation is CASSRGTDTQYF.

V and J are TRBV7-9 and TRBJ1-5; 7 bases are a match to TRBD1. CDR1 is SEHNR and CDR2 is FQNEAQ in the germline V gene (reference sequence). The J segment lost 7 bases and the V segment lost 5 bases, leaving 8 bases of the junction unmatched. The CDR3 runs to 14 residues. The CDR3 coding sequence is TGTGCCAGCAGCCCCGGGACAGTTCGGCAGCCCCAGCATTTT. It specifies CASSPGTVRQPQHF.